This entry features one TCR beta chain sequence. The antigen remains unidentified. The PCR ran on 60 Vbeta and 13 Jbeta primers. The repertoire was sequenced with immunoSEQ multiplex PCR; TCRdb's copy has only in-frame clones and lacks some. The sample yields some 110,000 clones, less than 85% seen once. The sample originates from a study of cytomegalovirus exposure and HLA in healthy donors. Findings of the study overall: In most subjects, TCR beta sequences reportedly gave accurate predictions of HLA-A and HLA-B alleles. A later analysis linked a missense DCLRE1C variant to TCR beta V- and J-gene trimming.

Trimming cost V 5 bases and J 12 bases, with 14 bases left between them. This CDR3 contains 12 residues. Germline CDR1 SGHNT, CDR2 YENEEA. The specimen was PBMCs. This rearrangement joins TRBV11-3 to TRBJ2-1, with D possibly matching TRBD1 (6 bases). This receptor was identified in a man between 35 and 55 years old in good health and CMV-seropositive. The chain's CDR3 is CASSPGEWGQFF. The CDR3 DNA reads TGTGCCAGCAGCCCAGGGGAGTGGGGGCAGTTCTTC.